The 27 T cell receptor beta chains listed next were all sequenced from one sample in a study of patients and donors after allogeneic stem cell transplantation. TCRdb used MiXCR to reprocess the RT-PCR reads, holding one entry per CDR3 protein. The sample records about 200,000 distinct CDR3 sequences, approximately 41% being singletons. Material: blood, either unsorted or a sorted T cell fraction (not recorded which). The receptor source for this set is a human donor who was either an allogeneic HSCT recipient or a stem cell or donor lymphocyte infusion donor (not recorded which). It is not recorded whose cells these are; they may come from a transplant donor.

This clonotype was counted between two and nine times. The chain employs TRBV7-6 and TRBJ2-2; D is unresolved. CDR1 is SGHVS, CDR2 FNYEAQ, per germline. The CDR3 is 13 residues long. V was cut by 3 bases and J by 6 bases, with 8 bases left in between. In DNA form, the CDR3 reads TGTGCCAGCAGCTTCAATCTCCCCGGGGAGCTGTTTTTT. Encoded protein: CASSFNLPGELFF.

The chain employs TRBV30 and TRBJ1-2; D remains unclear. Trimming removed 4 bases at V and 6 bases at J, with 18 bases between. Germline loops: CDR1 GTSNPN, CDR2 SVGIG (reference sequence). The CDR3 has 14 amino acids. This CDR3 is CAWTPGPQEDGYTF. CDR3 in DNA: TGTGCCTGGACCCCCGGGCCCCAGGAGGATGGCTACACCTTC.

CDR3 protein: CSAGTGTGRNQPQHF. The CDR3 region has the DNA TGCAGTGCTGGAACCGGGACAGGGAGAAACCAGCCCCAGCATTTT. The J gene is TRBJ1-5, the V gene TRBV20-1; 9 positions agree with TRBD1. Looked up from germline, CDR1 is DFQATT and CDR2 is SNEGSKA (reference sequence). This CDR3 is 15 amino acids long. The ends lost 5 bases at V and 7 bases at J; junction bases unmatched: 12.

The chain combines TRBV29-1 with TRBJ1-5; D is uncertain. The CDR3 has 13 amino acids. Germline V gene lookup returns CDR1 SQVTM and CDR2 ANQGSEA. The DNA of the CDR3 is TGCAGTGCGGCAAACTCCGAGGTATCGACCCAGCATTTT. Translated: CSAANSEVSTQHF.

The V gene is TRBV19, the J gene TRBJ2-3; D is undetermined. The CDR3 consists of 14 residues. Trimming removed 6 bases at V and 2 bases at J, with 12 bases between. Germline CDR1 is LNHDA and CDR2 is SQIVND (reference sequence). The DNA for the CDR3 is TGTGCCAGTAGCCCCGGTAGCTACACAGATACGCAGTATTTT. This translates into CASSPGSYTDTQYF.

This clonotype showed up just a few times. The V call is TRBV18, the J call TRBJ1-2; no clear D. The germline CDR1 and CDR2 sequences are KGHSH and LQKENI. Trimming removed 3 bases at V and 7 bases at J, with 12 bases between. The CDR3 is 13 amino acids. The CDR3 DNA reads TGTGCCAGCTCACCCCCAGCAGTGGTTGGCTACACCTTC. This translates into CASSPPAVVGYTF.

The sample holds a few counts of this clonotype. The CDR3 sequence is CASSPLGWANTEAFF. In DNA form, the CDR3 reads TGTGCCAGCAGTCCCCTAGGGTGGGCCAACACTGAAGCTTTCTTT. The chain uses TRBV27 and TRBJ1-1, with D hard to call. Trimming left V 5 bases short and J 2 bases short, with 15 bases between. The CDR3 contains 15 residues. CDR1 and CDR2 (germline): MNHEY, SMNVEV (reference sequence).

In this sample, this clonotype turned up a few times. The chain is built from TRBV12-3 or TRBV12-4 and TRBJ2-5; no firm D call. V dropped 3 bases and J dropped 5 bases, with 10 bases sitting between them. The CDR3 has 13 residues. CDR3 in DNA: TGTGCCAGCAGTTTGAAGGGCTCGGAGACCCAGTACTTC. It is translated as CASSLKGSETQYF.

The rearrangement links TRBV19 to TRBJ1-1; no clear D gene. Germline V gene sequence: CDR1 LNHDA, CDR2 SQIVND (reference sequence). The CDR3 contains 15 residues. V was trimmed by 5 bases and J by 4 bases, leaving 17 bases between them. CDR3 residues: CASSLERRGSTEAFF. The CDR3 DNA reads TGTGCCAGTAGTCTCGAGCGTAGAGGTTCCACTGAAGCTTTCTTT.

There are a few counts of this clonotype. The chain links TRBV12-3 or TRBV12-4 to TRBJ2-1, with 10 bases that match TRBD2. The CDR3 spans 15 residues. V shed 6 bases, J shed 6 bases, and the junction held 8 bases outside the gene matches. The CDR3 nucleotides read TGTGCCAGCAGGCCTAGCGGGAGAAGAGCCAATGAGCAGTTCTTC. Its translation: CASRPSGRRANEQFF.

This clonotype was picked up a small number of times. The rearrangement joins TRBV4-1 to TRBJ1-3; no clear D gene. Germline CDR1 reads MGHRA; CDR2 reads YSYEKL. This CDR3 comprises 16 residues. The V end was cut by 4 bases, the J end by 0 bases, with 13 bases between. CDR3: CASSPFGRTSGNTIYF. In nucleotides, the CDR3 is TGCGCCAGCAGCCCATTTGGTCGGACCTCTGGAAACACCATATATTTT.

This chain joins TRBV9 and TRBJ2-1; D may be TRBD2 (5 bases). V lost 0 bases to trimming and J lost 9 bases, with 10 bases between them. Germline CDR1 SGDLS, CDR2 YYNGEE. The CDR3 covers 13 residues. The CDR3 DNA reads TGTGCCAGCAGCGTAGACCTAGCTGGTGAGCAGTTCTTC. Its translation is CASSVDLAGEQFF.

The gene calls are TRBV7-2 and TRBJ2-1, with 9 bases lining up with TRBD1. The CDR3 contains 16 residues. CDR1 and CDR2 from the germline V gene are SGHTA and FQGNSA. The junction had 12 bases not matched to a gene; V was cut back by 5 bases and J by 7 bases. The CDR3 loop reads CASSLLTGGLLNEQFF. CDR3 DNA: TGTGCCAGCAGCCTTTTAACAGGGGGCCTTTTGAATGAGCAGTTCTTC.

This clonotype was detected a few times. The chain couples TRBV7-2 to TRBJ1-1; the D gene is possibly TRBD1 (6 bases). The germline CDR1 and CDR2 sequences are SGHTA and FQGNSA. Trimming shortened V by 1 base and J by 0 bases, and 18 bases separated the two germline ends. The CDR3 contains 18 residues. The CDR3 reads CASSLGGWGRRMNTEAFF. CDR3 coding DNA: TGTGCCAGCAGCTTAGGGGGTTGGGGGCGACGCATGAACACTGAAGCTTTCTTT. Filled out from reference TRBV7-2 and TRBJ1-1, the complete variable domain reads GAGVSQSPSNKVTEKGKDVELRCDPISGHTALYWYRQSLGQGLEFLIYFQGNSAPDKSGLPSDRFSAERTGGSVSTLTIQRTQQEDSAVYLCASSLGGWGRRMNTEAFFGQGTRLTVV.

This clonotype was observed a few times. CDR3 bases: TGTGCCAGCAGTTTATGGACAGAGTTTATTTTACCGGTCGGGCAGTTCTTC. Translation: CASSLWTEFILPVGQFF. The rearrangement links TRBV28 to TRBJ2-1, with D possibly being TRBD1 (5 bases). The CDR3 totals 17 residues. Looked up from germline, CDR1 is MDHEN and CDR2 is SYDVKM. V was trimmed by 0 bases and J by 12 bases, leaving 24 bases between them.

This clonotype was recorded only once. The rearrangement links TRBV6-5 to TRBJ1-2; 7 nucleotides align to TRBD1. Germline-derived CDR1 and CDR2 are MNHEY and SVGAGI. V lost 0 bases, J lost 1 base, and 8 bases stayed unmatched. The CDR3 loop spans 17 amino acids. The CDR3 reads CASSYSRSQGVNYGYTF. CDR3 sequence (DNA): TGTGCCAGCAGTTACTCGAGGTCGCAGGGGGTTAACTATGGCTACACCTTC.

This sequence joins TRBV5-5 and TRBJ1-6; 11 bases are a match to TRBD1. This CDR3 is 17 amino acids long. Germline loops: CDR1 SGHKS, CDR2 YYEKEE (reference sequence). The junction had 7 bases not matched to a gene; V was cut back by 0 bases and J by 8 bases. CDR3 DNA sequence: TGTGCCAGCAGCTTGGTTCCGGTGGACAGGGGGCATTCACCCCTCCACTTT. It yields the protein CASSLVPVDRGHSPLHF.

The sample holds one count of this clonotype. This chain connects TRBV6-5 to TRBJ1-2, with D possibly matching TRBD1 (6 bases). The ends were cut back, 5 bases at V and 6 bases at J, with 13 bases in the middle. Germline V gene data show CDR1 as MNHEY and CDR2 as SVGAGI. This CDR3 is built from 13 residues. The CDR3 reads CASSTGSWDGYTF. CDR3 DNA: TGTGCCAGCAGTACAGGGTCCTGGGATGGCTACACCTTC.

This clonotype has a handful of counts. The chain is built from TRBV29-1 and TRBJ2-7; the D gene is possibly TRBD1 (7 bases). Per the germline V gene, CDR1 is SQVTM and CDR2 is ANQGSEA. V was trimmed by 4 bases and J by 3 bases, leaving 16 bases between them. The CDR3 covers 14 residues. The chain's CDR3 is CSVVGGQKSYEQYF. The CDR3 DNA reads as TGCAGCGTTGTGGGGGGACAGAAAAGCTACGAGCAGTACTTC.

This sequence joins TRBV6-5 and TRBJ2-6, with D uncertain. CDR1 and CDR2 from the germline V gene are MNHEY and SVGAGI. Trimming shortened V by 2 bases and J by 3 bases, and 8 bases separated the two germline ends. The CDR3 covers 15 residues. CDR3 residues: CASSYTVVGANVLTF. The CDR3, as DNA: TGTGCCAGCAGTTACACGGTAGTTGGGGCCAACGTCCTGACTTTC.

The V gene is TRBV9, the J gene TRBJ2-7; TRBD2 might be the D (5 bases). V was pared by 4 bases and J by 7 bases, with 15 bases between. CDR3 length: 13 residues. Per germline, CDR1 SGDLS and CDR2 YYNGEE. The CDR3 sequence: CASSPVSGREQYF. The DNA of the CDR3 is TGTGCCAGCAGCCCGGTATCGGGGAGAGAGCAGTACTTC.

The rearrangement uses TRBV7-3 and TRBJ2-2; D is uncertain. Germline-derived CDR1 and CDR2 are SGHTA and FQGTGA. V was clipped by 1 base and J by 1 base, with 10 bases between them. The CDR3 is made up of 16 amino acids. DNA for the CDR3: TGTGCCAGCAGCTTAAGGGGAACGAGGAACACCGGGGAGCTGTTTTTT. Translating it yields CASSLRGTRNTGELFF.

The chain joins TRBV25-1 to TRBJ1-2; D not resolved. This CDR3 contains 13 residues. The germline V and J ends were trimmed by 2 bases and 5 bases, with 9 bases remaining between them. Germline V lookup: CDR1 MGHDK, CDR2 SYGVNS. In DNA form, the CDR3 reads TGTGCCAGCAGTGAACTCGGTTCGTATGGCTACACCTTC. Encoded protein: CASSELGSYGYTF.

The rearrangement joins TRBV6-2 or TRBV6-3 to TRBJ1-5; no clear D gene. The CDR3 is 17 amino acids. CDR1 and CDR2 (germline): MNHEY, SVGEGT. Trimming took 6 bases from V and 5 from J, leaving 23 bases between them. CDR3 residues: CASSRLRSAVEHQPQHF. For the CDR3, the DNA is TGTGCCAGCAGCCGTTTGAGATCCGCGGTAGAACATCAGCCCCAGCATTTT.

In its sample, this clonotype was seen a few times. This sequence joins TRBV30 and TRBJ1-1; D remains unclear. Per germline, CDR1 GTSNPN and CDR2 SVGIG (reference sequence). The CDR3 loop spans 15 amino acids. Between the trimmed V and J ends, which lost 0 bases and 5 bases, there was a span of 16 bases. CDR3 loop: CAWSVLTAGTTEAFF. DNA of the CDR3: TGTGCCTGGAGTGTACTAACCGCGGGTACGACTGAAGCTTTCTTT.

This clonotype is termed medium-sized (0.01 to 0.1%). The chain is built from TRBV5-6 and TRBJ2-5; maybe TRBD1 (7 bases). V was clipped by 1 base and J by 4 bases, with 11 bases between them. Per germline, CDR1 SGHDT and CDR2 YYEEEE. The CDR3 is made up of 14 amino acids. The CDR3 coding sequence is TGTGCCAGCAGCTTGCAGGGGGGTTTAGAGACCCAGTACTTC. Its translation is CASSLQGGLETQYF.

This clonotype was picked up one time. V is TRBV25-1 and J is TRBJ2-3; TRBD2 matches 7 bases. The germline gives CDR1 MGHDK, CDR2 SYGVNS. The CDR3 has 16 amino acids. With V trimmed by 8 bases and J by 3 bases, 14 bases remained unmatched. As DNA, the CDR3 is TGTGCCAGCTTACTTTCGGGGGAGGGCCGGACAGATACGCAGTATTTT. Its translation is CASLLSGEGRTDTQYF. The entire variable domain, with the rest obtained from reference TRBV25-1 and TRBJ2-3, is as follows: EADIYQTPRYLVIGTGKKITLECSQTMGHDKMYWYQQDPGMELHLIHYSYGVNSTEKGDLSSESTVSRIRTEHFPLTLESARPSHTSQYLCASLLSGEGRTDTQYFGPGTRLTVL.